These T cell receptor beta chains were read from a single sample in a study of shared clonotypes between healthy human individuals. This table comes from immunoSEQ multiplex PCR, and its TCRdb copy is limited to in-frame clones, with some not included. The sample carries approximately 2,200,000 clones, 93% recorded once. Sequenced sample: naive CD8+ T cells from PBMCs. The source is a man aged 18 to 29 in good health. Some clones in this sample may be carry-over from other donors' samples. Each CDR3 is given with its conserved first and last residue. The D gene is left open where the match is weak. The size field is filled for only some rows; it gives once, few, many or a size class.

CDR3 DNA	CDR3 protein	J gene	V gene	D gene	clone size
TGCGCCAGCAGCCCCTCCTTCCGGGATTCCTACAATGAGCAGTTCTTC	CASSPSFRDSYNEQFF	TRBJ2-1	TRBV4-3	.	.
TGTGCCAGCACGGGAAGCTCCTACGAGCAGTACTTC	CASTGSSYEQYF	TRBJ2-7	TRBV5-6	.	.
TGTGCCAGCAGTCCGCCGGCGGGACGGCTCACTGAAGCTTTCTTT	CASSPPAGRLTEAFF	TRBJ1-1	TRBV28	.	.
TGTGCCAGCAGGGACCCAGGCTTGGTGCTGGTCGGCTACACCTTC	CASRDPGLVLVGYTF	TRBJ1-2	TRBV6-1	.	once
TGCAGCGTTGAGGGTCTTGACGACGGGGGCACAGATACGCAGTATTTT	CSVEGLDDGGTDTQYF	TRBJ2-3	TRBV29-1	.	.
TGTGCCAGCAGTCCCGGACCGGGACAGGGATCCTACGAGCAGTACTTC	CASSPGPGQGSYEQYF	TRBJ2-7	TRBV27	TRBD1	.
TGTGCCAGCAGCTTTGGCGGAGGCGGGTACGAGCAGTACTTC	CASSFGGGGYEQYF	TRBJ2-7	TRBV5-4	.	.
TGTGCCAGCAGACCTCGACAGGGGGTCCATGGCTACACCTTC	CASRPRQGVHGYTF	TRBJ1-2	TRBV5-4	TRBD1	.
TGTGCCAGCAGCTCCCTCCCGATCCCCCGGGGGGCCAACGTCCTGACTTTC	CASSSLPIPRGANVLTF	TRBJ2-6	TRBV11-3	.	.
TGCGCCAGCAGCCAACCTCGTGGTAGCGGAGCCCCTACGCAGTACTTC	CASSQPRGSGAPTQYF	TRBJ2-7	TRBV4-1	.	.
TGTGCCAGCAGTTTAGGGGGGGGCTACACCTTC	CASSLGGGYTF	TRBJ1-2	TRBV27	.	.
TGCGCCAGCAGCTTTCGGGGACAAGGCTCCTACAATGAGCAGTTCTTC	CASSFRGQGSYNEQFF	TRBJ2-1	TRBV4-1	.	.
TGCGCCAGCAGCTTCGACAGGAACGCAGATACGCAGTATTTT	CASSFDRNADTQYF	TRBJ2-3	TRBV5-1	.	once
TGTGCCAGCAGCGTATTGAGCGGGAGTCCTGGGGCCAACGTCCTGACTTTC	CASSVLSGSPGANVLTF	TRBJ2-6	TRBV9	TRBD2	once
TGTGCCAGCAGTTTAATGGCGGGCGGGTCCTACAATGAGCAGTTCTTC	CASSLMAGGSYNEQFF	TRBJ2-1	TRBV27	.	.
TGTGCCATCAGTGAGTCGAGTCTAGCGGGACCCAAAATCGGGGAAAATACGCAGTATTTT	CAISESSLAGPKIGENTQYF	TRBJ2-3	TRBV10-3	TRBD2	.
TGTGCCACCAGCATTACGGGAGTACTTGGGGCCAACGTCCTGACTTTC	CATSITGVLGANVLTF	TRBJ2-6	TRBV15	.	.
TGTGCCAGCAGTCTCCTTCAGCAGGCCACCGGGGAGCTGTTTTTT	CASSLLQQATGELFF	TRBJ2-2	TRBV27	.	.
TGTGCCAGCAGTCCCTTCAGGGGACGGAACTATGGCTACACCTTC	CASSPFRGRNYGYTF	TRBJ1-2	TRBV28	.	.
TGTGCCAGCAGTTTCCGGGGATCCACTGAAGCTTTCTTT	CASSFRGSTEAFF	TRBJ1-1	TRBV6-5	.	.
TGTGCCAGCAGCACGGGACTAGCGGGAAGTTTAAATGAGCAGTTCTTC	CASSTGLAGSLNEQFF	TRBJ2-1	TRBV11-2	TRBD2	.
TGCGCCAGCAGCCAAGGACCGGGCCGCGGAGAGACCTTC	CASSQGPGRGETF	TRBJ1-2	TRBV4-3	.	.
TGCAGCGTTGAAGGGCACACCTCCGGGGCTAACTATGGCTACACCTTC	CSVEGHTSGANYGYTF	TRBJ1-2	TRBV29-1	.	.
TGCAGCGTTAATGATCGGGTGAACATTCAGTACTTC	CSVNDRVNIQYF	TRBJ2-4	TRBV29-1	.	.
TGTGCCAGCAGCCCCGAAAGGACAATTGCGGTCGCTGAAGCTTTCTTT	CASSPERTIAVAEAFF	TRBJ1-1	TRBV27	.	.
TGTGCCAGCAGCCGGACGGTGGGAAATCAGCCCCAGCATTTT	CASSRTVGNQPQHF	TRBJ1-5	TRBV7-6	.	once
TGTGCCAGCAGTTACTCCGCGGGAGAGGTTGGCAATGAGCAGTTCTTC	CASSYSAGEVGNEQFF	TRBJ2-1	TRBV6-5	TRBD2	.
TGTGCCAGCAGCTCACCGGGACTACTGGTCTTC	CASSSPGLLVF	TRBJ2-1	TRBV7-6	TRBD2	.
TGCAGCGTTGAGGGGCGCAATCAGCCCCAGCATTTT	CSVEGRNQPQHF	TRBJ1-5	TRBV29-1	.	.
TGTGCCGCACTGCCTTGGCTGGACACTGAAGCTTTCTTT	CAALPWLDTEAFF	TRBJ1-1	TRBV6-5	.	once
TGTGCCAGCAGTGACCAGGCTGAGCAGTACTTC	CASSDQAEQYF	TRBJ2-7	TRBV28	.	.
TGTGCCAGCACCCACAGGGTTCCCCCGGGGATGAACACTGAAGCTTTCTTT	CASTHRVPPGMNTEAFF	TRBJ1-1	TRBV2	.	.